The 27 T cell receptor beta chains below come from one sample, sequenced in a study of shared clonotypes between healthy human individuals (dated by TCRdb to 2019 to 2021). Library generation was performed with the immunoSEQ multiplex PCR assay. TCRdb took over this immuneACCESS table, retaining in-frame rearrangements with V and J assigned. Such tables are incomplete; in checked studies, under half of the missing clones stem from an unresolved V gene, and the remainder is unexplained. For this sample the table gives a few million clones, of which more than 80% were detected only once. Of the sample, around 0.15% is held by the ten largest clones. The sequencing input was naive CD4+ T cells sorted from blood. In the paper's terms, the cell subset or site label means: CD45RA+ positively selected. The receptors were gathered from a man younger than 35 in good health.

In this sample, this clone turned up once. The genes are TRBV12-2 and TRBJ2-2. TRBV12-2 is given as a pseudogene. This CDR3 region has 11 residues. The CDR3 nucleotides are TGTGCAAGTCGCTTATGGGTGGAGCTGTTTTTT. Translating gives CASRLWVELFF.

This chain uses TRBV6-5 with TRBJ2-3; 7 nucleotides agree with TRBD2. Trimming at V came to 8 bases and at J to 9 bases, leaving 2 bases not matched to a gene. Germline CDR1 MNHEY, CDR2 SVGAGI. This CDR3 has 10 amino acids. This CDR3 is CASGEGTQYF. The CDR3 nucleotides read TGTGCCAGCGGGGAGGGCACGCAGTATTTT.

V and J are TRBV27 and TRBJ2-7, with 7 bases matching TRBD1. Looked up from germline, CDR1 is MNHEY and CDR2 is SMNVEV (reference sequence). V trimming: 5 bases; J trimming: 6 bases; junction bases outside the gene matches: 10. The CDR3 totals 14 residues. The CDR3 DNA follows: TGTGCCAGCAGTCCGAGACAGGGCCCCCTCGAGCAGTACTTC. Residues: CASSPRQGPLEQYF.

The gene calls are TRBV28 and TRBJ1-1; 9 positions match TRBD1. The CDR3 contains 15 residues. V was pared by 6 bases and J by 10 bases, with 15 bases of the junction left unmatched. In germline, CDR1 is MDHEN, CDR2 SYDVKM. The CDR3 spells CASRKPGQGRIGAFF. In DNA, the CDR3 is TGTGCCAGCAGGAAACCGGGACAGGGAAGGATAGGAGCTTTCTTT.

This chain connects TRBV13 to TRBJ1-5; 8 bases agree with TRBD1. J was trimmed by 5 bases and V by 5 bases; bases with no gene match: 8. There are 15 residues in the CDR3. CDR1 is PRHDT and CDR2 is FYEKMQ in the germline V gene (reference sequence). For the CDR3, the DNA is TGTGCCAGCAGCGCGTCTACAGGGGGAGATCAGCCCCAGCATTTT. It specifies CASSASTGGDQPQHF.

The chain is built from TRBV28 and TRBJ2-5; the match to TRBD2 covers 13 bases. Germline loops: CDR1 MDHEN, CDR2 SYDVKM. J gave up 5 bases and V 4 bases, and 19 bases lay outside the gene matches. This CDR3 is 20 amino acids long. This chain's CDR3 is CASSSHLLITGTSGVETQYF. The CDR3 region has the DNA TGTGCCAGCAGTTCCCATCTACTAATAACCGGGACTAGCGGGGTCGAGACCCAGTACTTC.

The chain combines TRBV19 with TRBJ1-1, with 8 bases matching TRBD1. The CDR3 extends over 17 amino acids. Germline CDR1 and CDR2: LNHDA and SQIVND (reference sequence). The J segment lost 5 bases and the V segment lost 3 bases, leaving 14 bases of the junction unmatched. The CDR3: CASSIHRGGGQYTEAFF. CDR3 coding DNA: TGTGCCAGTAGTATTCACAGGGGGGGTGGCCAGTATACTGAAGCTTTCTTT.

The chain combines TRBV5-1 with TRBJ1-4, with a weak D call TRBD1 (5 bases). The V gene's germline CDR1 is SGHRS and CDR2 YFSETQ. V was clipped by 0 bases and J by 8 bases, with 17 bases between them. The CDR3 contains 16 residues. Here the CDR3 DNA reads TGCGCCAGCAGCTTGGCAGGACATGACGGACGGGAAAAACTGTTTTTT. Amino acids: CASSLAGHDGREKLFF.

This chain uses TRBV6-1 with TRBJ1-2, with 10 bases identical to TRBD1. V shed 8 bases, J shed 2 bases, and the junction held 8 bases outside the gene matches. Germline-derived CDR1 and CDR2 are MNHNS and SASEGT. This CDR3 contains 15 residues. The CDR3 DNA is TGTGCCAGCGTATCCGGGACAGGGGCCAACTATGGCTACACCTTC. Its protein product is CASVSGTGANYGYTF.

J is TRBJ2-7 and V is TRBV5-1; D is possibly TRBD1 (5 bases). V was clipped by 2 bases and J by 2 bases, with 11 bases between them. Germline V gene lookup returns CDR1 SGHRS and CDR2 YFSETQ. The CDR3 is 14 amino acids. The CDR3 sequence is CASSFRSGTYEQYF. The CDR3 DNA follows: TGCGCCAGCAGCTTTCGTTCAGGGACCTACGAGCAGTACTTC.

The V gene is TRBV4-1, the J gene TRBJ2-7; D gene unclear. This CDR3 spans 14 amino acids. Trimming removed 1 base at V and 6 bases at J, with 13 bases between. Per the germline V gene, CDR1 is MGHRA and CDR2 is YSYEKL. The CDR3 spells CASSQVVLTTEQYF. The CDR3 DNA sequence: TGCGCCAGCAGCCAAGTCGTATTGACCACCGAGCAGTACTTC.

CDR3 in DNA: TGTGCCAGCAGTAGTTCCCCCTGGGGCTCTGGAAACACCATATATTTT. Its translation: CASSSSPWGSGNTIYF. J is TRBJ1-3 and V is TRBV27; D gene uncertain. The CDR3 has 16 residues. V lost 5 bases and J lost 0, with 14 bases in between. From germline, CDR1 is MNHEY and CDR2 SMNVEV (reference sequence).

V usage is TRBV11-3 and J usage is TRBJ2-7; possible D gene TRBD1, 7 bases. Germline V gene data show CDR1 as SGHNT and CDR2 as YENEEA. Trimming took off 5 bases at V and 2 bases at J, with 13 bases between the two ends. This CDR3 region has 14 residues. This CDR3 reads CASSQGGTAYEQYF. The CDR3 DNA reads TGTGCCAGCAGCCAAGGGGGGACAGCCTACGAGCAGTACTTC. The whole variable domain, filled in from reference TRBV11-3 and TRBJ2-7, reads EAGVVQSPRYKIIEKKQPVAFWCNPISGHNTLYWYLQNLGQGPELLIRYENEEAVDDSQLPKDRFSAERLKGVDSTLKIQPAELGDSAVYLCASSQGGTAYEQYFGPGTRLTVT.

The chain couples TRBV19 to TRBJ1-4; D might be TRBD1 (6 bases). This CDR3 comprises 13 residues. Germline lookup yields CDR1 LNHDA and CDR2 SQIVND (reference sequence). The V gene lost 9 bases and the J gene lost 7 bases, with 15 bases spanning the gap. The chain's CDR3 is CASREQGGEKLFF. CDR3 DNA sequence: TGTGCCAGCAGGGAACAGGGAGGTGAAAAACTGTTTTTT.

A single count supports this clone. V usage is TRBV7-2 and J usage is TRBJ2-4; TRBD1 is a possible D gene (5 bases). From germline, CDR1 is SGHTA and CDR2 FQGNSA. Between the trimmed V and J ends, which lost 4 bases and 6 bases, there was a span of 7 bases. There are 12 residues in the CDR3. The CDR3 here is CASSSDRNIQYF. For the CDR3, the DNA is TGTGCCAGCAGCTCAGACAGAAACATTCAGTACTTC.

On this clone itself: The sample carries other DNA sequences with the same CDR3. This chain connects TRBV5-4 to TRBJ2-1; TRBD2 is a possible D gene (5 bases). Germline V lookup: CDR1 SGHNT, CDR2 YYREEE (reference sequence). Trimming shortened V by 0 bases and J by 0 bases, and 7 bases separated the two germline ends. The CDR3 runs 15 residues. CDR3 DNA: TGTGCCAGCAGCTTGGTAGGGAGCTCCTACAATGAGCAGTTCTTC. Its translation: CASSLVGSSYNEQFF.

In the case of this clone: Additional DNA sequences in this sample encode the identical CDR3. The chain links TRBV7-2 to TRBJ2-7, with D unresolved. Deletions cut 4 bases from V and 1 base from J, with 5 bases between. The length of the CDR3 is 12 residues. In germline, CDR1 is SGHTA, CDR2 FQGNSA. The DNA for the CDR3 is TGTGCCAGCAGCTCTCCGTCCTACGAGCAGTACTTC. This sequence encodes CASSSPSYEQYF.

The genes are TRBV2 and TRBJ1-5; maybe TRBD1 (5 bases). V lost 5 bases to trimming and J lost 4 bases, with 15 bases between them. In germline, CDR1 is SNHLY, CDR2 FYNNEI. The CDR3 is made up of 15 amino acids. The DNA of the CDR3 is TGTGCCAGCAGTTACGGGGCGGGACTTAATCAGCCCCAGCATTTT. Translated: CASSYGAGLNQPQHF.

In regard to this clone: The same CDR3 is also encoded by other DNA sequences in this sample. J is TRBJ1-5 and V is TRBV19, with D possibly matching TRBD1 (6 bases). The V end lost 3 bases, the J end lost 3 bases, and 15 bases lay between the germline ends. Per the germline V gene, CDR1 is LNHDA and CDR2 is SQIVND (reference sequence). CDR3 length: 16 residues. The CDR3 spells CASSIPGGASNQPQHF. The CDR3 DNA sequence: TGTGCCAGTAGTATTCCTGGGGGGGCCTCCAATCAGCCCCAGCATTTT.

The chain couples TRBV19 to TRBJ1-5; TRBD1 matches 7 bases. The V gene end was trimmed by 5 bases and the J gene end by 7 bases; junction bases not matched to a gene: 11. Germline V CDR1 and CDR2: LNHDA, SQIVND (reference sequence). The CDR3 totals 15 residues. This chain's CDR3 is CASSLTGVRGQPQHF. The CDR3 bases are TGTGCCAGTAGTTTAACAGGGGTCCGGGGCCAGCCCCAGCATTTT.

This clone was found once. CDR3 nucleotides: TGTGCCAGCAGCTTAACGGGACCCACAGATACGCAGTATTTT. Its protein is CASSLTGPTDTQYF. This chain connects TRBV7-9 to TRBJ2-3; D could derive from TRBD1 or TRBD2 (5 bases each). The V gene's germline CDR1 is SEHNR and CDR2 FQNEAQ (reference sequence). The germline V and J ends were trimmed by 2 bases and 2 bases, with 8 bases remaining between them. CDR3 size: 14 residues.

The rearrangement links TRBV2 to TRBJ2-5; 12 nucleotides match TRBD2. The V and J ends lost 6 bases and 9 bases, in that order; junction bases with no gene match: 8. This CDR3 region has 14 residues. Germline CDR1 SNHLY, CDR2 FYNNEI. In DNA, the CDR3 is TGTGCCAGCAGATCTACTAGCGGGGGGCCCTCCCAGTACTTC. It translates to CASRSTSGGPSQYF.

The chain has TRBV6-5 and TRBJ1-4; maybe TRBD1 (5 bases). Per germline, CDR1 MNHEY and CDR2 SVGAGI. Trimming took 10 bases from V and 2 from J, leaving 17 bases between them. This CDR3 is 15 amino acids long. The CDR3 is CATRSPGATNEKLFF. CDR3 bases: TGTGCCACCCGTTCCCCCGGGGCGACTAATGAAAAACTGTTTTTT.

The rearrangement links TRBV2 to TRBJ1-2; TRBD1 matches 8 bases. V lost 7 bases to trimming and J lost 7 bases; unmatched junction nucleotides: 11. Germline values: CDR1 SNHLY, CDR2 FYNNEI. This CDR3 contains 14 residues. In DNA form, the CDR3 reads TGTGCCAGCACTTCGGACAGGGTGGTCGGTGGCTACACCTTC. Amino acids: CASTSDRVVGGYTF.

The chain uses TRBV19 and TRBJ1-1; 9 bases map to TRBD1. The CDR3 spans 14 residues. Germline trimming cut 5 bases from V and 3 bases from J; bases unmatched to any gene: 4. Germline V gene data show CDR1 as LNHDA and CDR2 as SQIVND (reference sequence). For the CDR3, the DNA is TGTGCCAGTAGTCAGACAGGGGGGCACACTGAAGCTTTCTTT. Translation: CASSQTGGHTEAFF.

CDR3 DNA: TGTGCCAGCAGCTTATCAGGGGCCACCGGGGAGCTGTTTTTT. It translates to CASSLSGATGELFF. The genes are TRBV7-3 and TRBJ2-2; TRBD1 might be the D (6 bases). The germline CDR1 and CDR2 sequences are SGHTA and FQGTGA. V gave up 2 bases and J gave up 4 bases, with 8 bases separating them. This CDR3 contains 14 residues.

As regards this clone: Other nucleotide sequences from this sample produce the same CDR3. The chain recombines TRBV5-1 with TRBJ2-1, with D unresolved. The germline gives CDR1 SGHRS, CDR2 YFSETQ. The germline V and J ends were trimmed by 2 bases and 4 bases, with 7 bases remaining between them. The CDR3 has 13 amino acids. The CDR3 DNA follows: TGCGCCAGCAGCTTAGGGTCATACAATGAGCAGTTCTTC. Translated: CASSLGSYNEQFF. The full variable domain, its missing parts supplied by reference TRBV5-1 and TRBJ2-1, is KAGVTQTPRYLIKTRGQQVTLSCSPISGHRSVSWYQQTPGQGLQFLFEYFSETQRNKGNFPGRFSGRQFSNSRSEMNVSTLELGDSALYLCASSLGSYNEQFFGPGTRLTVL.